The rows below give T cell receptor beta chains drawn from one sample of a study of cytomegalovirus exposure and HLA in healthy donors. Produced via immunoSEQ multiplex PCR; TCRdb's table is partial and in-frame only. Among fewer than 250,000 clones listed, about 80% were seen once. Sample: PBMCs. The receptors come from a man aged 35 to 55 in good health and CMV-seropositive. Both conserved end residues are part of each CDR3. D genes are given only for firm matches. Clone size, where shown, is once, few, many, or a class for clones that have expanded.

J	size	D	V	CDR3	DNA
TRBJ1-4	once	TRBD1	TRBV29-1	CSVETGQDTVF	TGCAGCGTTGAAACAGGACAGGACACGGTTTTT
TRBJ2-1	-	TRBD2	TRBV18	CASSPSASGSSVQGEQFF	TGTGCCAGCTCACCATCCGCTAGCGGGAGCTCGGTCCAGGGTGAGCAGTTCTTC
TRBJ2-2	-	TRBD2	TRBV19	CASRASGNTGELFF	TGTGCCAGTAGAGCTAGCGGGAACACCGGGGAGCTGTTTTTT
TRBJ2-3	-	TRBD2	TRBV4-3	CASSQLAGADTQYF	TGCGCCAGCAGCCAACTAGCGGGAGCTGATACGCAGTATTTT
TRBJ1-5	once	TRBD1	TRBV7-2	CASSPRDRNNQPQHF	TGTGCCAGCAGCCCCCGGGACAGGAACAATCAGCCCCAGCATTTT
TRBJ2-7	few	-	TRBV7-8	CASSLVMGRDYYEQYF	TGTGCCAGCAGCCTCGTGATGGGCAGGGATTACTACGAGCAGTACTTC
TRBJ2-7	-	TRBD1	TRBV5-6	CASSLGSGTGGYEQYF	TGTGCCAGCAGCTTGGGCTCCGGGACAGGGGGGTACGAGCAGTACTTC
TRBJ2-7	-	TRBD2	TRBV4-2	CASREVAGDLDEQYF	TGTGCCAGCAGAGAAGTAGCGGGGGACCTGGACGAGCAGTACTTC
TRBJ1-4	-	-	TRBV9	CASSVGTGPNEKLFF	TGTGCCAGCAGCGTAGGCACAGGGCCTAATGAAAAACTGTTTTTT
TRBJ1-1	once	-	TRBV18	CASSPQQGRGDTEAFF	TGTGCCAGCTCACCCCAGCAGGGCCGGGGGGACACTGAAGCTTTCTTT
TRBJ2-5	few	-	TRBV29-1	CSVPRSQETRYF	TGCAGCGTTCCTAGGTCCCAAGAGACCCGGTACTTC
TRBJ2-7	-	-	TRBV6-1	CASSEAPRGYEQYF	TGTGCCAGCAGTGAAGCGCCTCGGGGGTACGAGCAGTACTTC
TRBJ1-1	-	-	TRBV7-9	CASSLSGGTEAFF	TGTGCCAGCAGTTTGAGCGGAGGGACTGAAGCTTTCTTT
TRBJ2-3	-	-	TRBV28	CASSISSGTQYF	TGTGCCAGCAGTATCTCTTCGGGGACGCAGTATTTT
TRBJ2-5	-	TRBD2	TRBV4-2	CASSQGGASGGSQETQYF	TGTGCCAGCAGCCAAGGGGGAGCTAGCGGGGGGTCCCAAGAGACCCAGTACTTC
TRBJ2-3	-	TRBD2	TRBV5-1	CASSIGLASTDTQYF	TGCGCCAGCAGCATAGGACTAGCTAGCACAGATACGCAGTATTTT
TRBJ2-1	-	-	TRBV4-3	CASSQEVGGKVGGYNEQFF	TGCGCCAGCAGCCAAGAAGTTGGTGGGAAAGTTGGAGGTTACAATGAGCAGTTCTTC
TRBJ2-7	-	TRBD2	TRBV9	CASSLGLAGTEQYF	TGTGCCAGCAGCCTGGGACTAGCGGGGACCGAGCAGTACTTC
TRBJ2-5	-	-	TRBV5-1	CASSLYGGAQETQYF	TGCGCCAGCAGCTTGTATGGCGGTGCACAAGAGACCCAGTACTTC
TRBJ2-6	-	TRBD1	TRBV19	CGSTGRSSGANVLTF	TGTGGTTCGACAGGGAGAAGCTCTGGGGCCAACGTCCTGACTTTC
TRBJ2-1	-	-	TRBV4-3	CASSPGVAAIKYNEQFF	TGCGCCAGCAGCCCCGGGGTGGCTGCTATAAAATACAATGAGCAGTTCTTC
TRBJ2-7	-	TRBD1	TRBV23-1	CASSQSPTGTAYEQYF	TGCGCCAGCAGTCAATCCCCGACCGGGACAGCCTACGAGCAGTACTTC
TRBJ2-7	-	-	TRBV29-1	CSVEGHSYEQYF	TGCAGCGTTGAAGGGCATTCGTACGAGCAGTACTTC
TRBJ1-2	-	TRBD1	TRBV10-3	CAITAKGTGALNYGYTF	TGTGCCATCACCGCAAAGGGGACAGGGGCCCTAAACTATGGCTACACCTTC
TRBJ2-5	-	-	TRBV14	CASSHPGTIGTQYF	TGTGCCAGCAGCCACCCCGGAACTATTGGGACCCAGTACTTC
TRBJ2-1	-	-	TRBV18	CASSPPPGDEQFF	TGTGCCAGCTCACCACCTCCCGGGGATGAGCAGTTCTTC
TRBJ1-3	once	TRBD1	TRBV6-5	CASSRGLSGNTIYF	TGTGCCAGCAGCAGGGGGCTGTCTGGAAACACCATATATTTT
TRBJ2-1	few	TRBD1	TRBV27	CASSLTRGPYNEQFF	TGTGCCAGCAGTTTAACCAGGGGGCCCTACAATGAGCAGTTCTTC
TRBJ1-3	once	-	TRBV9	CASSVLSWREGPGNTIYF	TGTGCCAGCAGCGTGCTGTCCTGGCGGGAGGGCCCTGGAAACACCATATATTTT
TRBJ1-1	-	TRBD1	TRBV7-9	CASSPRGRLIPITEAFF	TGTGCCAGCAGCCCCAGGGGGCGATTAATCCCCATCACTGAAGCTTTCTTT
TRBJ2-5	-	TRBD1	TRBV7-2	CASRQTGTVQETQYF	TGTGCCAGCAGACAGACCGGGACAGTACAAGAGACCCAGTACTTC
TRBJ1-1	-	TRBD1	TRBV5-3	CARSSVNRGVTEAFF	TGTGCCAGAAGCTCCGTAAACAGGGGAGTCACTGAAGCTTTCTTT
TRBJ2-7	-	TRBD1	TRBV28	CASSPGTESSYEQYF	TGTGCCAGCAGTCCCGGGACAGAGTCGTCCTACGAGCAGTACTTC
TRBJ2-1	-	-	TRBV28	CASSSLFEQFF	TGTGCCAGCAGTTCCCTGTTTGAGCAGTTCTTC
TRBJ2-7	-	TRBD1	TRBV19	CASRPTGGTYEQYF	TGTGCCAGTAGACCGACAGGGGGAACCTACGAGCAGTACTTC
TRBJ2-5	-	TRBD1	TRBV27	CASSLSRGPQETQYF	TGTGCCAGCAGTTTATCGAGGGGGCCTCAAGAGACCCAGTACTTC
TRBJ2-1	-	TRBD1	TRBV7-9	CASRGTGSSYNEQFF	TGTGCCAGCAGAGGGACAGGGAGCTCCTACAATGAGCAGTTCTTC
TRBJ2-1	-	TRBD2	TRBV4-1	CASSPRLAGGVNEQFF	TGCGCCAGCAGCCCCCGACTAGCGGGGGGTGTTAATGAGCAGTTCTTC